Listed here are 5 T cell receptor beta chains from one sample, sequenced in a study of Graves' ophthalmopathy and Graves' hyperthyroidism. RNA transcripts served as template for amplifying TCR beta CDR3 sequences. HTBI primers were used in a first-round RT-PCR, which preceded a second-round multiplex PCR. TCRdb re-called the multiplex PCR reads through MiXCR, storing one row per CDR3 protein. The sample holds around 1,200,000 distinct CDR3 sequences, roughly 35% seen once. What was sequenced was peripheral blood or thyroid tissue (not recorded which). Every receptor here comes from an adult man with Graves' hyperthyroidism.

Concerning this clonotype itself: One end of the junction fails to match germline, which may point to a read error. The gene calls are TRBV24-1 and TRBJ1-4; a weak D match, TRBD1 (5 bases). This CDR3 region has 14 residues. Per the germline V gene, CDR1 is KGHDR and CDR2 is SFDVKD. This chain's CDR3 is CASSVRGTYEKLFF. The CDR3 DNA is TGTGCCAGCAGTGTGCGGGGGACCTATGAAAAACTGTTTTTT.

The V gene is TRBV29-1, the J gene TRBJ2-7; 9 nucleotides agree with TRBD2. The CDR3 runs 15 residues. V lost 6 bases and J lost 1; bases outside the gene matches: 10. Germline loops: CDR1 SQVTM, CDR2 ANQGSEA. Here the CDR3 reads CSVTVAGARSYEQYF. The CDR3 nucleotides read TGCAGCGTAACGGTAGCGGGAGCGAGGTCCTACGAGCAGTACTTC.

A remark on this clonotype: A read error may explain this, as a much larger clone is one base away. The chain carries TRBV2 and TRBJ1-5, with unresolved D. Germline CDR1 SNHLY, CDR2 FYNNEI. The CDR3 runs to 14 residues. DNA of the CDR3: TGTGCCGGCAGTGAAGGACTGGACAATCAGCCCCAGCATTTT. This gives the protein CAGSEGLDNQPQHF.

About this clonotype itself: This clone may be a read error of a much larger clone one base away. The rearrangement links TRBV7-2 to TRBJ2-5; 13 bases agree with TRBD2. V lost 4 bases to trimming and J lost 6 bases; unmatched junction nucleotides: 8. Germline CDR1 SGHTA, CDR2 FQGNSA. This CDR3 contains 16 residues. CDR3 coding DNA: TGTGCCAGCAGCTATACTAGCGGGGGGGGCGTGAAGACCCAGTACTTC. Encoded protein: CASSYTSGGGVKTQYF.

This clonotype occurred a few times. The chain carries TRBV13 and TRBJ2-7; either TRBD1 or TRBD2 may fit D (6 bases each). Germline lookup yields CDR1 PRHDT and CDR2 FYEKMQ (reference sequence). With 3 bases removed from V and 5 bases from J, the gap between germline ends came to 14 bases. The CDR3 length is 14 residues. This CDR3 is CASSLRGAGNEQYF. The CDR3 coding sequence is TGTGCCAGCAGCTTGAGGGGGGCTGGAAACGAGCAGTACTTC. The whole variable domain, filled in from reference TRBV13 and TRBJ2-7, reads AAGVIQSPRHLIKEKRETATLKCYPIPRHDTVYWYQQGPGQDPQFLISFYEKMQSDKGSIPDRFSAQQFSDYHSELNMSSLELGDSALYFCASSLRGAGNEQYFGPGTRLTVT.